A single TCR beta chain is shown here with its context. Its antigen remains unidentified. The record originates from a study of vaccination effects on CD4 cells after COVID-19. The table came from immunoSEQ multiplex PCR; TCRdb's copy has only in-frame clones and leaves some out. The profile shows some 22,000 clones, around 76% of them singletons. The junction had 4 bases not matched to a gene; V was cut back by 2 bases and J by 6 bases. Germline V CDR1 and CDR2: LNHDA, SQIVND (reference sequence). The CDR3 contains 16 residues. After expansion with viral peptide pools in the ViraFEST assay, antigen-specific CD4+ T cells were sequenced. Following 10 days of culture, CD4+ T cells were isolated. Vaccination of participants consisted of two doses of either the BNT162b2 or mRNA-1273 vaccine. Nucleocapsid antibody tests were negative, and the vaccine recipients had no prior SARS-CoV-2 infection. IL-2 at about 10 IU/ml and peptides at about 10 ug/ml were added to cultured PBMC, around 2.2 million per well.

The receptor was isolated from a human donor who received a COVID-19 vaccine. The specimen was CD4+ T cells from PBMCs cultured with HCoV-229E spike peptides, collected after COVID-19 vaccination. The chain employs TRBV19 and TRBJ2-2, with 12 positions matching TRBD2. CDR3 amino acids: CASSISSGRVPGELFF. CDR3 nucleotide sequence: TGTGCCAGTAGTATATCTAGCGGGAGGGTACCCGGGGAGCTGTTTTTT.